This T cell receptor (beta chain) was captured by sequencing in a study of blood T cell repertoires in COVID-19. This table comes from immunoSEQ multiplex PCR, and its TCRdb copy is limited to in-frame clones, with some not included. Among about 180,000 clones listed, roughly 80% were seen once. Germline V gene data show CDR1 as SGHKS and CDR2 as YYEKEE (reference sequence). V lost 0 bases to trimming and J lost 3 bases; unmatched junction nucleotides: 3. This CDR3 has 16 amino acids. The sequenced sample consisted of peripheral blood. The sequence was collected from a human donor in a cohort sampled during active COVID-19. The V gene is TRBV5-5, the J gene TRBJ1-4; 9 bases match TRBD1. CDR3 protein: CASSLGDREANEKLFF. The CDR3 DNA is TGTGCCAGCAGCTTGGGGGACAGGGAAGCTAATGAAAAACTGTTTTTT.